The 14 T cell receptor beta chains below all came from one sample that was sequenced in a study of blood T cells in healthy people across ages. A sample-barcoded 5' primer and a J-beta primer mix were used in a second PCR of roughly 7 to 12 cycles. One entry per CDR3 protein, called by TCRdb with MiXCR from the 5' RACE reads. The sample holds hundreds of thousands of distinct CDR3 sequences, 20% to 30% seen once. The same data also went into a second study, on T cells of mothers and their children.

Sequenced: blood. Source of these receptors: a boy younger than 18 in good health.

This clonotype came up a few times. The chain uses TRBV7-9 and TRBJ1-1; 8 nucleotides match TRBD1. The CDR3 runs to 15 residues. The germline V gene has CDR1 SEHNR and CDR2 FQNEAQ (reference sequence). After removal of 5 bases from V and 3 bases from J, the junction contained 8 bases not matched to a gene. The CDR3 nucleotides read TGTGCCAGCAGCAGGACAGGGTGGAGGGACACTGAAGCTTTCTTT. Its protein product is CASSRTGWRDTEAFF.

This rearrangement joins TRBV5-1 to TRBJ2-5; 7 nucleotides line up with TRBD1. CDR3 size: 13 residues. The trim removed 6 bases at V and 2 bases at J, leaving 4 bases unmatched. In germline, CDR1 is SGHRS, CDR2 YFSETQ. CDR3 loop: CASTQGLQETQYF. CDR3 nucleotides: TGCGCCAGCACACAGGGGTTACAAGAGACCCAGTACTTC. The full variable domain, completed using reference TRBV5-1 and TRBJ2-5, is KAGVTQTPRYLIKTRGQQVTLSCSPISGHRSVSWYQQTPGQGLQFLFEYFSETQRNKGNFPGRFSGRQFSNSRSEMNVSTLELGDSALYLCASTQGLQETQYFGPGTRLLVL.

The CDR3 sequence: CASSPPRRNTEAFF. CDR3 in DNA: TGTGCCAGCAGCCCACCCCGACGGAACACTGAAGCTTTCTTT. The chain links TRBV7-9 to TRBJ1-1, with unresolved D. Per the germline V gene, CDR1 is SEHNR and CDR2 is FQNEAQ (reference sequence). The CDR3 length is 14 residues. With 5 bases removed from V and 1 base from J, the gap between germline ends came to 11 bases.

The V call is TRBV12-3 or TRBV12-4, the J call TRBJ1-5; no firm D call. V was shortened by 1 base and J by 1 base, with 8 bases between the two germline ends. The CDR3 consists of 15 residues. The CDR3 loop is CASSLEGPSNQPQHF. The CDR3 bases are TGTGCCAGCAGTTTAGAGGGCCCGAGCAATCAGCCCCAGCATTTT.

This clonotype was seen repeatedly, ten times or more. The gene calls are TRBV9 and TRBJ2-1, with TRBD2 identical over 11 bases. Looked up from germline, CDR1 is SGDLS and CDR2 is YYNGEE. CDR3 length: 16 residues. The V and J ends lost 1 base and 4 bases, in that order; junction bases with no gene match: 4. CDR3 DNA sequence: TGTGCCAGCAGCGTAACCGGGACTAGCGGTTACAATGAGCAGTTCTTC. As protein: CASSVTGTSGYNEQFF. Full variable domain (missing parts from reference TRBV9 and TRBJ2-1): DSGVTQTPKHLITATGQRVTLRCSPRSGDLSVYWYQQSLDQGLQFLIQYYNGEERAKGNILERFSAQQFPDLHSELNLSSLELGDSALYFCASSVTGTSGYNEQFFGPGTRLTVL.

The chain uses TRBV29-1 and TRBJ2-7; possible D gene TRBD2, 5 bases. Germline V gene data show CDR1 as SQVTM and CDR2 as ANQGSEA. V was cut by 2 bases and J by 9 bases, with 17 bases left in between. The CDR3 is made up of 13 amino acids. CDR3 nucleotide sequence: TGCAGCGTTGAAACCTCGTGGGAGCCCGGGCAGTACTTC. It yields the protein CSVETSWEPGQYF.

This chain links TRBV4-2 with TRBJ1-2, with 7 bases matching TRBD1. CDR3 size: 15 residues. The V gene's germline CDR1 is LGHNA and CDR2 YNFKEQ. V trimming: 0 bases; J trimming: 7 bases; junction bases outside the gene matches: 8. The CDR3 here is CASSQEAGGYGGYTF. For the CDR3, the DNA is TGTGCCAGCAGCCAAGAGGCAGGGGGATATGGTGGCTACACCTTC.

This clonotype occurred a few times. V usage is TRBV13 and J usage is TRBJ1-1, with no clear D. V shed 3 bases and J shed 4 bases, with 9 bases lying between them. Germline-derived CDR1 and CDR2 are PRHDT and FYEKMQ (reference sequence). CDR3 size: 13 residues. The CDR3: CASSLSVGTEAFF. The CDR3 coding sequence is TGTGCCAGCAGCTTGTCGGTGGGCACTGAAGCTTTCTTT. The variable domain in full, with the rest retrieved from reference TRBV13 and TRBJ1-1, is AAGVIQSPRHLIKEKRETATLKCYPIPRHDTVYWYQQGPGQDPQFLISFYEKMQSDKGSIPDRFSAQQFSDYHSELNMSSLELGDSALYFCASSLSVGTEAFFGQGTRLTVV.

The rearrangement joins TRBV10-3 to TRBJ1-3; the D is unclear. This CDR3 comprises 15 residues. The V end lost 5 bases, the J end lost 0 bases, and 11 bases lay between the germline ends. CDR1 ENHRY and CDR2 SYGVKD come from the germline V gene. DNA for the CDR3: TGTGCCATCAGTTCGAATACCCTCTCTGGAAACACCATATATTTT. This translates into CAISSNTLSGNTIYF.

V usage is TRBV7-9 and J usage is TRBJ1-5, with D perhaps matching TRBD1 (5 bases). V gave up 4 bases and J gave up 3 bases, with 16 bases separating them. CDR3 length: 16 amino acids. Germline assignment: CDR1 SEHNR and CDR2 FQNEAQ (reference sequence). In DNA, the CDR3 is TGTGCCAGCAGCTCGAACAAGGGACGGCTCAATCAGCCCCAGCATTTT. Its protein product is CASSSNKGRLNQPQHF.

This chain joins TRBV5-1 and TRBJ1-1; D perhaps matches TRBD1 (6 bases). The CDR3 is 14 residues long. The V and J ends lost 0 bases and 4 bases respectively, with 10 bases between them. Germline V gene data show CDR1 as SGHRS and CDR2 as YFSETQ. CDR3 nucleotide sequence: TGCGCCAGCAGCTTGGGCGGGGGCCCCACTGAAGCTTTCTTT. Its protein is CASSLGGGPTEAFF.

The chain is built from TRBV10-2 and TRBJ2-7, with unresolved D. The germline V and J ends were trimmed by 2 bases and 5 bases, with 7 bases remaining between them. Germline V gives CDR1 WSHSY, CDR2 SAAADI. The CDR3 loop spans 12 amino acids. CDR3 loop: CASSETDDEQYF. As DNA, the CDR3 is TGCGCCAGCAGTGAGACGGATGACGAGCAGTACTTC.

This clonotype has more than one count but fewer than ten. This chain connects TRBV5-5 to TRBJ1-4; maybe TRBD1 (5 bases). This CDR3 spans 16 amino acids. Germline V CDR1 and CDR2: SGHKS, YYEKEE (reference sequence). Trimming took 3 bases from V and 6 from J, leaving 18 bases between them. The CDR3 nucleotides are TGTGCCAGCAGCTCCAGCGAGGGGACGACCCATGAAAAACTGTTTTTT. As protein: CASSSSEGTTHEKLFF.

This clonotype was seen only a few times. The V and J genes are TRBV6-5 and TRBJ1-2; 7 bases map to TRBD1. Per germline, CDR1 MNHEY and CDR2 SVGAGI. J was trimmed by 3 bases and V by 1 base; bases with no gene match: 5. CDR3 size: 15 residues. The DNA of the CDR3 is TGTGCCAGCAGTTACTACAGGGGTGCTGACTATGGCTACACCTTC. The encoded protein is CASSYYRGADYGYTF.